This entry describes one TCR beta chain. Its antigen is as yet unknown. The V segment lost 0 bases and the J segment 0 bases; nucleotides outside the gene matches: 4. CDR3 length equals 16 residues. The germline V gene has CDR1 LNHNV and CDR2 YYDKDF (reference sequence). The data belong to a study of shared clonotypes between healthy human individuals. Study results and caveats: Non-shared clonotypes displayed generation probabilities falling below those of clonotypes present in all four donors.

Evenly divided among several immunoSEQ plates was the genomic DNA of each subset. Assay: immunoSEQ multiplex PCR; the TCRdb copy retains only in-frame clones and omits some. Of approximately 1.5 million clones in the sample, nearly 99% were seen once. The source of this sequence is a man aged 25-40 years in good health. Sample: naive CD4+ T cells sorted from blood. Subset indicated: CD45RA+ positively selected. The rearrangement links TRBV15 to TRBJ2-7, with 8 bases aligning to TRBD2. DNA of the CDR3: TGTGCCACCAGCAGAGATTGGCTAGCGGGCTCCTACGAGCAGTACTTC. As protein: CATSRDWLAGSYEQYF.